This TCR beta chain was sequenced during a study of cytomegalovirus exposure and HLA in healthy donors. As for the study in general: Genotyping showed less than 85% of hundreds of donors falling in the Caucasian-associated ancestry cluster.

Study-level results: Being productive about 87% or about 30% of the time was typical of most TCR beta V segments in an earlier analysis. The classifier reportedly diagnosed cytomegalovirus status with high sensitivity and specificity. Across donors, sequencing depth was assumed by presence/absence analyses to be roughly uniform.

The V gene end was trimmed by 8 bases and the J gene end by 3 bases; junction bases not matched to a gene: 4. The CDR3 totals 14 residues. Per germline, CDR1 MGHDK and CDR2 SYGVNS. A multiplex PCR was run with 60 Vbeta primers and 13 Jbeta primers. Profiling relied on immunoSEQ multiplex PCR, and the TCRdb table lists in-frame clones only, not all of them. The sample carries roughly 220,000 clones, roughly 84% recorded once. In regard to this clone: Antigen: not known.

The sample was PBMCs. The clonotype originates from a man in his fifties in good health and CMV-seronegative. The chain carries TRBV25-1 and TRBJ2-2; TRBD2 agrees at 9 bases. The chain's CDR3 is CASRSGRYTGELFF. The CDR3 region has the DNA TGTGCCAGCCGTAGCGGGAGATACACCGGGGAGCTGTTTTTT.